A selection of T cell receptor beta chains follows, all from one sample in a study of regulatory dendritic cells for organ transplantation. Profiling relied on immunoSEQ multiplex PCR, and the TCRdb table lists in-frame clones only, not all of them. The sample consists of fewer than 40,000 clones, around 90% of them appearing once. Sequenced: naive CD4+ T cells from blood. Receptors originate from a human donor in good health. Both conserved end residues are part of each CDR3. The D gene is left open where the match is weak. Some rows mark clone size as missing; the rest say once, few, many or name a class of expanded clone.

J gene,D gene,V gene,clone size,CDR3 protein,CDR3 DNA
TRBJ2-7,NA,TRBV5-4,NA,CASSRPENPYEQYF,TGTGCCAGCAGCCGACCCGAGAACCCATACGAGCAGTACTTC
TRBJ2-3,NA,TRBV7-2,once,CASSLASGSSTDTQYF,TGTGCCAGCAGCTTAGCCAGCGGTAGTAGCACAGATACGCAGTATTTT
TRBJ2-5,TRBD1,TRBV18,NA,CASSPPSGTGWETQYF,TGTGCCAGCTCACCCCCATCCGGGACAGGGTGGGAGACCCAGTACTTC
TRBJ1-6,NA,TRBV7-7,few,CASSLDQGSPLHF,TGTGCTAGCAGCTTAGACCAGGGATCACCCCTCCACTTT
TRBJ2-7,NA,TRBV6-5,NA,CASSYEGVWAYEQYF,TGTGCCAGCAGTTACGAAGGGGTTTGGGCCTACGAGCAGTACTTC
TRBJ1-5,NA,TRBV6-5,few,CASSPWEDQPQHF,TGTGCCAGCAGCCCTTGGGAGGATCAGCCCCAGCATTTT
TRBJ1-2,NA,TRBV19,NA,CASSIFLGPYGYTF,TGTGCCAGTAGTATATTCCTAGGGCCCTATGGCTACACCTTC
TRBJ2-5,TRBD2,TRBV19,NA,CASRAVAGGQETQYF,TGTGCCAGTAGAGCAGTGGCGGGGGGCCAAGAGACCCAGTACTTC
TRBJ1-2,NA,TRBV5-1,once,CASSPGDGISGNYGYTF,TGCGCCAGCAGCCCCGGGGACGGAATAAGTGGAAACTATGGCTACACCTTC
TRBJ1-2,NA,TRBV19,NA,CASTVDGRFGYTF,TGTGCCAGTACAGTAGATGGCAGGTTTGGCTACACCTTC
TRBJ1-1,NA,TRBV7-3,few,CASSLNGAPNTEAFF,TGTGCCAGCAGCTTAAACGGGGCTCCGAACACTGAAGCTTTCTTT
TRBJ2-6,NA,TRBV9,NA,CASSPMDLGEPSGANVLTF,TGTGCCAGCAGCCCGATGGATTTGGGGGAACCCTCTGGGGCCAACGTCCTGACTTTC
TRBJ2-1,TRBD2,TRBV9,NA,CASSKRDSYNEQFF,TGTGCCAGCAGTAAGCGGGACTCTTACAATGAGCAGTTCTTC
TRBJ1-5,NA,TRBV19,NA,CASSIGDGTNQPQHF,TGTGCCAGTAGCATCGGGGACGGGACGAATCAGCCCCAGCATTTT
TRBJ2-4,NA,TRBV6-5,NA,CASSYGRAKNIQYF,TGTGCCAGCAGTTACGGCAGGGCCAAAAACATTCAGTACTTC
TRBJ2-7,NA,TRBV4-2,once,CASSHGTLRGDEQYF,TGTGCCAGCAGCCATGGGACCCTTCGTGGGGACGAGCAGTACTTC
TRBJ2-1,NA,TRBV10-3,NA,CAIGSGRGEQFF,TGTGCCATCGGGTCGGGTAGGGGTGAGCAGTTCTTC
TRBJ2-7,TRBD2,TRBV6-5,NA,CASSRGTIVYEQYF,TGTGCCAGCAGCCGTGGGACTATTGTGTACGAGCAGTACTTC
TRBJ2-7,NA,TRBV19,NA,CASSSGSRPYEQYF,TGTGCCAGTAGTAGTGGATCGCGGCCGTACGAGCAGTACTTC
TRBJ2-1,TRBD2,TRBV2,NA,CASNFKERGGQYNEQFF,TGTGCCAGCAATTTTAAGGAGCGGGGGGGCCAATACAATGAGCAGTTCTTC
TRBJ1-2,TRBD1,TRBV15,NA,CATSVDRTGGYGYTF,TGTGCCACCAGCGTCGATCGGACAGGGGGCTATGGCTACACCTTC
TRBJ2-3,NA,TRBV5-1,NA,CASSSPSGASTDTQYF,TGCGCCAGCAGCTCCCCTTCCGGGGCTAGCACAGATACGCAGTATTTT
TRBJ2-3,NA,TRBV7-3,NA,CASSLIGGSPTDTQYF,TGTGCCAGCAGCTTAATAGGGGGGAGTCCCACAGATACGCAGTATTTT
TRBJ2-3,NA,TRBV7-2,NA,CASSPGAFTDTQYF,TGTGCCAGCAGCCCGGGGGCTTTCACAGATACGCAGTATTTT
TRBJ1-2,NA,TRBV2,NA,CASSEAGGDYGCTF,TGTGCCAGCAGTGAAGCAGGGGGAGACTATGGCTGCACCTTC
TRBJ2-7,TRBD1,TRBV27,NA,CASRVTGGHEQYF,TGTGCCAGCAGAGTCACAGGGGGCCACGAGCAGTACTTC
TRBJ2-5,NA,TRBV5-4,NA,CASSLAQETQYF,TGTGCCAGCAGCTTAGCACAAGAGACCCAGTACTTC
TRBJ1-1,NA,TRBV19,NA,CASSSGVTEAFF,TGTGCCAGTTCCTCAGGGGTAACTGAAGCTTTCTTT
TRBJ2-2,NA,TRBV18,NA,CASSLPSRATGELFF,TGTGCCAGCTCACTGCCCTCCCGGGCCACCGGGGAGCTGTTTTTT
TRBJ1-3,NA,TRBV5-5,NA,CASSLGGPGNTIYF,TGTGCCAGCAGCTTGGGGGGCCCTGGAAACACCATATATTTT
TRBJ2-7,TRBD1,TRBV29-1,NA,CSARDRGREQYF,TGCAGCGCCCGGGACAGGGGCCGCGAGCAGTACTTC
TRBJ2-1,TRBD2,TRBV10-3,NA,CAISSTSGRADNEQFF,TGTGCCATCAGTTCGACTAGCGGGAGGGCCGACAATGAGCAGTTCTTC
TRBJ2-7,TRBD1,TRBV6-5,NA,CASSGQGTTSGEQYF,TGTGCCAGCAGTGGACAGGGGACCACCTCCGGCGAGCAGTACTTC
TRBJ1-4,NA,TRBV28,NA,CASTPRSPPDEKLFF,TGTGCCAGCACCCCCCGCAGCCCCCCGGATGAAAAACTGTTTTTT
TRBJ2-6,TRBD2,TRBV5-4,NA,CASSPPGLAGAGGANVLTF,TGTGCCAGCAGCCCTCCGGGACTAGCGGGGGCGGGGGGGGCCAACGTCCTGACTTTC
TRBJ2-7,NA,TRBV7-2,NA,CASRPGNPYEQYF,TGTGCCAGCCGTCCCGGGAACCCCTACGAGCAGTACTTC
TRBJ1-2,NA,TRBV30,NA,CAWGRLYGYTF,TGTGCCTGGGGGCGCCTCTATGGCTACACCTTC
TRBJ2-7,TRBD2,TRBV5-4,few,CASSSLAGGIYEQYF,TGTGCCAGCAGCTCGCTAGCGGGGGGAATCTACGAGCAGTACTTC
TRBJ2-7,NA,TRBV25-1,NA,CASSRTETYEQYF,TGTGCCAGCAGTCGTACAGAGACCTACGAGCAGTACTTC
TRBJ2-1,TRBD2,TRBV19,NA,CASAKIRTSGKAEQFF,TGTGCCAGTGCAAAAATTCGGACTAGCGGGAAGGCTGAGCAGTTCTTC
TRBJ2-2,TRBD1,TRBV6-5,NA,CASSNTGVYTGELFF,TGTGCCAGCAGTAACACAGGGGTGTACACCGGGGAGCTGTTTTTT
TRBJ2-5,TRBD1,TRBV6-6,NA,CASSMGQGARETQYF,TGTGCCAGCAGCATGGGACAGGGGGCAAGAGAGACCCAGTACTTC
TRBJ2-7,TRBD2,TRBV27,NA,CASSPTGTSGRAIYHEQYF,TGTGCCAGCAGTCCCACCGGGACTAGCGGGAGGGCCATTTACCACGAGCAGTACTTC
TRBJ2-7,TRBD1,TRBV18,NA,CASSPSAPGTGIPEQYF,TGTGCCAGCTCACCGAGCGCCCCGGGGACAGGGATTCCAGAGCAGTACTTC
TRBJ2-7,NA,TRBV11-1,NA,CASSLWDSSYEQYF,TGTGCCAGCAGCTTATGGGATAGCTCCTACGAGCAGTACTTC
TRBJ1-2,TRBD1,TRBV25-1,NA,CASSARDSIRRYGYTF,TGTGCCAGCAGTGCCCGGGACAGCATCCGAAGGTATGGCTACACCTTC
TRBJ1-6,TRBD1,TRBV5-4,NA,CASSLPGQGNSPLHF,TGTGCCAGCAGCTTACCGGGACAGGGTAATTCACCCCTCCACTTT
TRBJ2-7,TRBD1,TRBV15,NA,CATSRGELTGTGQYEQYF,TGTGCCACCAGCAGGGGGGAACTAACCGGGACAGGACAATACGAGCAGTACTTC
TRBJ1-2,NA,TRBV30,once,CAWSAPPTGPGGGYTF,TGTGCCTGGAGTGCCCCCCCGACAGGCCCGGGGGGTGGCTACACCTTC
TRBJ1-4,NA,TRBV6-6,NA,CASRTGDEKLFF,TGTGCCAGCAGGACGGGGGATGAAAAACTGTTTTTT
TRBJ1-4,NA,TRBV6-5,few,CASSYSGGTNEKLFF,TGTGCCAGCAGTTACTCGGGGGGGACTAATGAAAAACTGTTTTTT
TRBJ1-2,NA,TRBV11-2,NA,CASSLLGGGYTF,TGTGCCAGCAGCCTCTTGGGGGGTGGCTACACCTTC
TRBJ2-3,NA,TRBV7-3,NA,CASSLNGPSTDTQYF,TGTGCCAGCAGCTTAAATGGGCCTAGCACAGATACGCAGTATTTT